A selection of T cell receptor beta chains follows, all from one sample in a study of identical twins. Each CDR3 protein is one row after TCRdb ran MiXCR on the 5' RACE reads. The sample shows around 490,000 distinct CDR3 sequences, approximately 20% of them seen only once. The data also belong to a second study, concerning yellow fever vaccine responses in identical twins.

The sample comprised CD4+ T cells sorted from blood. Receptors originate from a woman between 18 and 29 years old in good health. Both conserved end residues are part of each CDR3. The order of the fields is V gene, D gene, CDR3 protein. D genes are given only for firm matches.

TRBV12-3/TRBV12-4,TRBD2,CASSLSSGRGEQYF
TRBV5-1,TRBD1,CASSQGQGPYNEQFF
TRBV24-1,NA,CATSGSNTGELFF
TRBV20-1,NA,CSATDSSYNSPLHF
TRBV24-1,NA,CATSSTRDNYNEQFF
TRBV10-3,NA,CAISELRDTQYF
TRBV12-3/TRBV12-4,NA,CASSLGSSTGADTQYF
TRBV18,NA,CASSPDRLSYEQYF
TRBV20-1,TRBD1,CSARGTGNSYNEQFF
TRBV5-1,TRBD1,CASSFDTNRGNGNEQFF
TRBV28,NA,CASSWNIRNTGELFF
TRBV28,TRBD1,CASSVATGQGSNEQFF
TRBV7-6,NA,CASSITSEQFF
TRBV5-1,NA,CASSPRLATNEKLFF
TRBV4-2,TRBD1,CASSQDGTVSNQPQHF
TRBV5-1,NA,CASSFGAGSTDTQYF
TRBV9,TRBD2,CASSAGLAGAQETQYF
TRBV10-3,NA,CAISPSVVTNEKLFF
TRBV29-1,TRBD2,CSVASGETDTQYF
TRBV20-1,TRBD2,CSANLAGGKETQYF
TRBV5-4,NA,CASSLVGRAPYQETQYF
TRBV5-6,NA,CASSLPGLAKNIQYF
TRBV7-6,TRBD2,CASSLVLTGLAGNNEQFF
TRBV3-1,NA,CASSQGFGNQPQHF
TRBV12-3/TRBV12-4,NA,CASSMPGINYGYTF
TRBV20-1,TRBD2,CSALRLAGVGNEQFF
TRBV6-5,NA,CASSYERQRDEQFF
TRBV20-1,NA,CSARGYNEQFF
TRBV10-3,NA,CAISFSVALDTQYF
TRBV5-1,NA,CASSLATDRGTEAFF
TRBV5-1,TRBD1,CASSPDRGSGELFF
TRBV7-9,NA,CASSLAGIGYTF
TRBV5-1,TRBD1,CASSFGQDTDTQYF
TRBV6-1,TRBD2,CASSWEASGRFEQFF
TRBV7-3,NA,CASGHGNTGELFF
TRBV5-1,TRBD1,CASGASGQTNYGYTF
TRBV3-1,TRBD1,CASSLTGTGVVEQYF
TRBV7-3,NA,CASSHISANANTGELFF
TRBV6-4,NA,CASKSEDSSSYNEQFF
TRBV7-2,TRBD2,CASSPRLAGDLVEQFF
TRBV11-2,TRBD2,CASSSPFGSGRSFTDTQYF
TRBV5-1,TRBD1,CASTSEQGGEQFF
TRBV28,TRBD2,CASSLWGRGYQETQYF
TRBV15,NA,CATSKVQETQYF